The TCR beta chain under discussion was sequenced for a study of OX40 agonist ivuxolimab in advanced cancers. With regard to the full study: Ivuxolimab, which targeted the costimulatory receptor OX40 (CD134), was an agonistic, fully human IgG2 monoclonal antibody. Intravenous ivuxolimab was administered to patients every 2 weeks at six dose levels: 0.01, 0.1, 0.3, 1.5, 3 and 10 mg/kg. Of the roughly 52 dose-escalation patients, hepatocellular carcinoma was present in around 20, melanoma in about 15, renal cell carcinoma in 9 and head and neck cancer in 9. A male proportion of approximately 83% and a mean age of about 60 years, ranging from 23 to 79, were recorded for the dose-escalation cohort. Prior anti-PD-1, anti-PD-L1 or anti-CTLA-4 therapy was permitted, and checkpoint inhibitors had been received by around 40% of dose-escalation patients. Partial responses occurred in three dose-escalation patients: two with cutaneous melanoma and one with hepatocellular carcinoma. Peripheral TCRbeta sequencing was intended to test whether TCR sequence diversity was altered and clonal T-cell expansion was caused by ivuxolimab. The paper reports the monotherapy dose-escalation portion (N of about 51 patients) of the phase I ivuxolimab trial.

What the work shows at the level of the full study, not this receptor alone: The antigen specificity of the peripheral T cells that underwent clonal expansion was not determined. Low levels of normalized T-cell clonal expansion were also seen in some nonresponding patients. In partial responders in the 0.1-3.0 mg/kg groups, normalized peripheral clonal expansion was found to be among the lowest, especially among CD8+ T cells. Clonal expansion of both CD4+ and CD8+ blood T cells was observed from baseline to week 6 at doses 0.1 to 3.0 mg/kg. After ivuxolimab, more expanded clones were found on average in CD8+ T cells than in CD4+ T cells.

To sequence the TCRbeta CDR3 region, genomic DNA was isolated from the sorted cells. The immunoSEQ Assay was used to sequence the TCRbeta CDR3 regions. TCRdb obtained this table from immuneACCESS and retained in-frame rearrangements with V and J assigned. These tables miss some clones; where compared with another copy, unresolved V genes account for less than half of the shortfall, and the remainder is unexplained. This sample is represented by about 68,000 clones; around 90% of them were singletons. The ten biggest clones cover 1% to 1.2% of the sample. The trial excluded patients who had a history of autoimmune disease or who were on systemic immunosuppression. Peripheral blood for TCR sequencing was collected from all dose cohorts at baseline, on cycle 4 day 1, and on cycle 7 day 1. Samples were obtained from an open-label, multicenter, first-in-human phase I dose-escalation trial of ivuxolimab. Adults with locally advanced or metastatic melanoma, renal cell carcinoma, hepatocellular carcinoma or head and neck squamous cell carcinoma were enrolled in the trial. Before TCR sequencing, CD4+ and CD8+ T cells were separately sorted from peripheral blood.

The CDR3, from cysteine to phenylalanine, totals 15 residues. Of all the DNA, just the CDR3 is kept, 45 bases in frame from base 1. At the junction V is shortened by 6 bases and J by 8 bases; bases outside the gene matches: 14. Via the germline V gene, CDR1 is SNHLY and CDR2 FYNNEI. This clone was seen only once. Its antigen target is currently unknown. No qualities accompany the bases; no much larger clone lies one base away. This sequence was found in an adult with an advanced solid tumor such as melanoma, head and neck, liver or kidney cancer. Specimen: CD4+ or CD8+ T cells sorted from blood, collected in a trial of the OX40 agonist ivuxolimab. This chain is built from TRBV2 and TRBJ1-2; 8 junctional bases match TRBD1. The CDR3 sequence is CASRVTGGPPAGYTF. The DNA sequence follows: TGTGCCAGCAGAGTAACAGGGGGACCGCCGGCGGGCTACACCTTC.